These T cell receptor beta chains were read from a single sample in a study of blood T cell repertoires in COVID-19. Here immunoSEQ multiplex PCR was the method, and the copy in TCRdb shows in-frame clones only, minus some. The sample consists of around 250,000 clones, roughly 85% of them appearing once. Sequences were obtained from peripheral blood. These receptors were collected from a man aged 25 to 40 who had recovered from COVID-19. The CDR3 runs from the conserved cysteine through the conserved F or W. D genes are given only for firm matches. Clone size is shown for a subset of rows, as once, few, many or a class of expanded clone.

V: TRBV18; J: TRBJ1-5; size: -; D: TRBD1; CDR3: CASSPQDRGDQPQHF; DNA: TGTGCCAGCTCACCGCAGGACAGGGGGGATCAGCCCCAGCATTTT
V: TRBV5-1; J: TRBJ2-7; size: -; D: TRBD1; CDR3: CASRAGTGSDEQYF; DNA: TGCGCCAGCAGGGCCGGGACAGGGTCTGACGAGCAGTACTTC
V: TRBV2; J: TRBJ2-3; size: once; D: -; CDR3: CASRASTDTQYF; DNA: TGTGCCAGCAGGGCCAGCACAGATACGCAGTATTTT
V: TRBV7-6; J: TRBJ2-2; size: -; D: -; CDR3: CASSSYQRLNTGELFF; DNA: TGTGCCAGCAGCTCATATCAGCGCCTGAACACCGGGGAGCTGTTTTTT
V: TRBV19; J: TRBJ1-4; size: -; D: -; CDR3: CASSMDSSNEKLFF; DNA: TGTGCCAGTAGTATGGACAGCAGTAATGAAAAACTGTTTTTT
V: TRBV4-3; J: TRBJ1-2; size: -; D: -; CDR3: CASSQDWDNPYGYTF; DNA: TGCGCCAGCAGCCAAGATTGGGACAACCCCTATGGCTACACCTTC
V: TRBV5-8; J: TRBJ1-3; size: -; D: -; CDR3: CASSFSGTSNTIYF; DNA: TGTGCCAGCAGCTTCTCTGGGACTTCCAACACCATATATTTT
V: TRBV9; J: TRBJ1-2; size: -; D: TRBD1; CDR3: CASSADTGGYGYTF; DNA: TGTGCCAGCAGCGCAGATACAGGGGGCTATGGCTACACCTTC
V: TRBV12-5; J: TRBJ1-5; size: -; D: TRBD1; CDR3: CASGSDRSNQPQHF; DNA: TGTGCTAGTGGTTCGGACAGGAGCAATCAGCCCCAGCATTTT
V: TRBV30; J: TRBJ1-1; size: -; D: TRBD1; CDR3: CAWSVLGTGEYKNTEAFF; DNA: TGTGCCTGGAGTGTACTCGGGACAGGGGAGTACAAAAACACTGAAGCTTTCTTT